Below, one T cell receptor (beta chain) is given with its context. What this receptor recognizes is not known. No much larger clone is present one base from it, and per-base qualities are unavailable. The trial excluded patients who had a history of autoimmune disease or were on systemic immunosuppression. Peripheral blood for TCR sequencing was collected from all dose cohorts at baseline, on cycle 4 day 1, and on cycle 7 day 1. Samples were obtained from an open-label, multicenter, first-in-human phase I dose-escalation trial of ivuxolimab. Adults with locally advanced or metastatic melanoma, renal cell, hepatocellular, or head and neck squamous cell carcinoma were enrolled in the trial. Before TCR sequencing, CD4+ T cells and CD8+ T cells were sorted from peripheral blood as separate populations. Genomic DNA was isolated from the sorted cells so that the TCRbeta CDR3 region could be sequenced. The immunoSEQ Assay was used for sequencing of TCRbeta CDR3 regions. What TCRdb holds here is the immuneACCESS table cut down to in-frame rearrangements. Part of the clones is not present; checked against another copy, under half of the missing clones reflect an unresolved V gene, and the others are unexplained. The sample table lists around 50,000 clones, approximately 75% of them with a count of one. The top ten constitute 0.69% of the sample.

These data belong to a study of OX40 agonist ivuxolimab in advanced cancers. Study-level background: Ivuxolimab was a fully human IgG2 agonistic monoclonal antibody targeting the costimulatory receptor OX40 (CD134). The paper reports the monotherapy dose-escalation portion (N of about 54 patients) of the phase I ivuxolimab trial. Of the roughly 50 dose-escalation patients, hepatocellular carcinoma was present in about 20, melanoma in around 15, renal cell carcinoma in 9 and head and neck cancer in 9. Peripheral TCRbeta sequencing aimed to test whether ivuxolimab altered TCR sequence diversity and caused clonal T-cell expansion. Prior anti-PD-1, anti-PD-L1 or anti-CTLA-4 therapy was permitted, and roughly two fifths of dose-escalation patients had received checkpoint inhibitors. Intravenous ivuxolimab was administered to patients every 2 weeks at six dose levels: 0.01, 0.1, 0.3, 1.5, 3 and 10 mg/kg. Partial responses were achieved by three dose-escalation patients, of whom one had hepatocellular carcinoma and two had cutaneous melanoma. The dose-escalation cohort was roughly 87% male with a mean age of roughly 60 years, ranging from 23 to 79. Summary of the overall study and its limitations: The antigen specificity of the clonally expanded peripheral T cells was not determined. After ivuxolimab, more expanded clones were found on average in CD8+ T cells than in CD4+ T cells. In the 0.1-3.0 mg/kg groups, partial responders had among the lowest normalized peripheral clonal expansion, particularly in CD8+ T cells. Low levels of normalized T-cell clonal expansion were also seen in some patients who did not respond. At doses from 0.1 to 3.0 mg/kg, clonal expansion was seen in both CD4+ and CD8+ blood T cells between baseline and week 6.

Sequenced here: CD4+ or CD8+ T cells sorted from blood, sampled in a trial of the OX40 agonist ivuxolimab. This TCR derives from an adult with an advanced solid tumor such as melanoma, head and neck, liver or kidney cancer.

The sequenced DNA: TGTGCCACACGGGACAGACCCACAGATACGCAGTATTTT. Its protein product is CATRDRPTDTQYF. The chain uses TRBV6-5 and TRBJ2-3, and 7 junction bases match TRBD1. Relative to germline, V is missing 10 bases and J is missing 2 bases, with 6 bases of the junction outside any gene match. The CDR3 starts with the cysteine, ends with the phenylalanine, and has 13 residues. Only the CDR3 DNA stays, 39 bases, in frame from base 1. CDR1 MNHEY and CDR2 SVGAGI were looked up in the germline V gene.